This T cell receptor (beta chain) derives from a study of blood T cell repertoires in COVID-19. Study context: The cDNA or gDNA used as material had been derived from T cells, B-cell-depleted T cells, or PBMCs.

The method was immunoSEQ multiplex PCR; TCRdb's version includes in-frame clones alone and lacks a portion of them. Altogether 30,000 to 40,000 clones are present, about 89% being singletons, with the ten largest covering roughly 13%. The sequenced sample was peripheral blood. This sequence originates from a man between 65 and 85 years old with active COVID-19.

The CDR3 reads CASSHGTSGGELFF. CDR3 DNA: TGTGCCAGCAGCCATGGTACCTCGGGTGGGGAGCTGTTTTTT. V and J are TRBV3-1 (or the pseudogene TRBV3-2) and TRBJ2-2; D gene uncertain. Per germline, CDR1 LGHDT and CDR2 YNNKEL (reference sequence). The CDR3 loop spans 14 amino acids. V lost 3 bases and J lost 8, with 13 bases in between.